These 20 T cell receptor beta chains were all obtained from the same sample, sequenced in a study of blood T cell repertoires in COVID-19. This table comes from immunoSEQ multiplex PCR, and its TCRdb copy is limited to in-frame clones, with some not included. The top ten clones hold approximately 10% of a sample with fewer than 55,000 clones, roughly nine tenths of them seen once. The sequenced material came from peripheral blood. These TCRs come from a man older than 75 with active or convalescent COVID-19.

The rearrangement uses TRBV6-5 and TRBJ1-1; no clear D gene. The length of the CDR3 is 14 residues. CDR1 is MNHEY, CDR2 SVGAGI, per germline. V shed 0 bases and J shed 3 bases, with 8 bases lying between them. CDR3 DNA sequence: TGTGCCAGCAGTTACTCGGGCCCCCACACTGAAGCTTTCTTT. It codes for CASSYSGPHTEAFF.

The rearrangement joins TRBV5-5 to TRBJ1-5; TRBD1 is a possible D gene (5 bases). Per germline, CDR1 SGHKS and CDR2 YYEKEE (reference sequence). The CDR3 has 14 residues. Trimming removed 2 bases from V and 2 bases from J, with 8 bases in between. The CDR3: CASSFRVGNQPQHF. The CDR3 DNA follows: TGTGCCAGCAGCTTCAGGGTGGGCAATCAGCCCCAGCATTTT.

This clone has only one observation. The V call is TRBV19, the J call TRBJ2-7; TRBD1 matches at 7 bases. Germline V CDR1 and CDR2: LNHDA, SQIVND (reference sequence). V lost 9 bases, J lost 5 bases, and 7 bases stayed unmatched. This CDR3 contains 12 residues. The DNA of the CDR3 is TGTGCCAGCCAAGGGGGCCCCCACGAGCAGTACTTC. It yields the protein CASQGGPHEQYF.

The CDR3 region has the DNA TGTGCCAGCAGCTTGGCTAGCGGGAGACCCTACGAGCAGTACTTC. Translating it yields CASSLASGRPYEQYF. The J gene is TRBJ2-7, the V gene TRBV5-8, with 10 positions matching TRBD2. Germline CDR1 is SGHTS and CDR2 is YDEGEE. The CDR3 length is 15 residues. The V and J ends lost 0 bases and 2 bases, in that order; junction bases with no gene match: 2.

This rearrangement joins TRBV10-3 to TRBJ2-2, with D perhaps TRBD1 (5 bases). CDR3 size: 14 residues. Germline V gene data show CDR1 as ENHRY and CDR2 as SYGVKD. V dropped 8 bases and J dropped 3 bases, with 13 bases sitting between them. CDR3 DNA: TGTGCCATCGGGGCAGGGCCGGACACCGGGGAGCTGTTTTTT. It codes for CAIGAGPDTGELFF.

Written as DNA, the CDR3 is TGTGCCAGTAGGACCCCCGGGGGCACTGAAGCTTTCTTT. This gives the protein CASRTPGGTEAFF. The rearrangement links TRBV19 to TRBJ1-1; weak D call: TRBD1 (5 bases). Trimming cost V 6 bases and J 4 bases, with 12 bases left between them. Germline CDR1 is LNHDA and CDR2 is SQIVND (reference sequence). The CDR3 spans 13 residues.

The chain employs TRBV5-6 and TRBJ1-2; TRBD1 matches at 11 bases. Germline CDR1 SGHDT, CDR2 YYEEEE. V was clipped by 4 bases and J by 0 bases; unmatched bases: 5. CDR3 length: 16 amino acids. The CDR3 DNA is TGTGCCAGCAGCCGGACAGGGGGCGGGACTAACTATGGCTACACCTTC. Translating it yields CASSRTGGGTNYGYTF.

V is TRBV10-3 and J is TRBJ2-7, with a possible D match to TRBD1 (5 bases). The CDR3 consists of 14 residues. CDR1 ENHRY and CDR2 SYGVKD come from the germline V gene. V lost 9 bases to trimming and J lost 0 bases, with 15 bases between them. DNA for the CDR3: TGTGCCATAGGGCTCAGGGAAGGCTCCTACGAGCAGTACTTC. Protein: CAIGLREGSYEQYF.

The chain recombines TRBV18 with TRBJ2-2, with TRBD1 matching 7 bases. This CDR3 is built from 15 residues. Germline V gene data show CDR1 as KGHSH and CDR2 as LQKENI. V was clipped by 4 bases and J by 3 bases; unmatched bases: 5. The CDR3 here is CASSLKGQHTGELFF. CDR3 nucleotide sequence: TGTGCCAGCTCACTAAAGGGACAGCACACCGGGGAGCTGTTTTTT.

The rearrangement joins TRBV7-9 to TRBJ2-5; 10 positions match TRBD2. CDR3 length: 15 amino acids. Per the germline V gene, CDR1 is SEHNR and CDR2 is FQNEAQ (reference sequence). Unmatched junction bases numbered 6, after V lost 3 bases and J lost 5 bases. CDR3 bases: TGTGCCAGCAGCTTCGGTCTAGCGGGGGTGGAGACCCAGTACTTC. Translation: CASSFGLAGVETQYF.

CDR3 sequence (DNA): TGCAGCGTCCCCTCGATCCATTACAGTTCTGGGGCCAACGTCCTGACTTTC. Translation: CSVPSIHYSSGANVLTF. J is TRBJ2-6 and V is TRBV29-1; D uncertain. Trimming took off 6 bases at V and 1 base at J, with 19 bases between the two ends. The CDR3 totals 17 residues. Germline assignment: CDR1 SQVTM and CDR2 ANQGSEA.

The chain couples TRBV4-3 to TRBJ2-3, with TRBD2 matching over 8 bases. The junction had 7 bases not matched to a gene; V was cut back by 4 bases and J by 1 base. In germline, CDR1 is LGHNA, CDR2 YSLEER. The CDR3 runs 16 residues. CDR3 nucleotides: TGCGCCAGCAGCCCGGAGATGCGGGGGGGCACAGATACGCAGTATTTT. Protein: CASSPEMRGGTDTQYF.

The CDR3 bases are TGTGCCAGCAGTTACACACGACAGGGGGCAAGCGGGGAGCTGTTTTTT. Translated, it gives CASSYTRQGASGELFF. This chain joins TRBV6-5 and TRBJ2-2, with 10 bases matching TRBD1. The CDR3 is 16 amino acids. After removal of 2 bases from V and 7 bases from J, the junction contained 7 bases not matched to a gene. CDR1 is MNHEY and CDR2 is SVGAGI in the germline V gene.

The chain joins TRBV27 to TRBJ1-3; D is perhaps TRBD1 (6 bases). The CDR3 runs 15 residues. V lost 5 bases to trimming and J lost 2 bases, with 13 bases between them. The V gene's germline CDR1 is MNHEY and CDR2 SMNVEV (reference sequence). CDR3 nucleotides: TGTGCCAGCAGTACAAGGGGGTTGGCTGGAAACACCATATATTTT. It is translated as CASSTRGLAGNTIYF.

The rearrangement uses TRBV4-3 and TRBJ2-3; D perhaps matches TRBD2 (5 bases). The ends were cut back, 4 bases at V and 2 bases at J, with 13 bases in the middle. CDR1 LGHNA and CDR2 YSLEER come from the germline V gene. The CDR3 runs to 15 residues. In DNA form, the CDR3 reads TGCGCCAGCAGCCGGGCGGACTCTACCACAGATACGCAGTATTTT. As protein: CASSRADSTTDTQYF.

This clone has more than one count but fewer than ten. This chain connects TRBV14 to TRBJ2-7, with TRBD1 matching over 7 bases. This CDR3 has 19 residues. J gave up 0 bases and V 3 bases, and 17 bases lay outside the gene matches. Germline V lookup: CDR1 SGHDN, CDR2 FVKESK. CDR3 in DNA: TGTGCCAGCAGCCAGCGACTCGCCGGGACAGCCTCGAGCTCCTACGAGCAGTACTTC. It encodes CASSQRLAGTASSSYEQYF.

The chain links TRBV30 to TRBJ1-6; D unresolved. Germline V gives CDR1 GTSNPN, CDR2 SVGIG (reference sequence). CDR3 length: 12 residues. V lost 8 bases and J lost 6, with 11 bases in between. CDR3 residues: CAATTSNSPLHF. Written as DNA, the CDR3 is TGTGCCGCCACCACAAGTAATTCACCCCTCCACTTT.

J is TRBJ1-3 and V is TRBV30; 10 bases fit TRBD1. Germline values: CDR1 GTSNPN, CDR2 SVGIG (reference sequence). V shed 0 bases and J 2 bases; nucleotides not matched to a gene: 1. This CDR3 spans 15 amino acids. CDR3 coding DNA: TGTGCCTGGAGTGTAGACAGGGGGCCTGGAAACACCATATATTTT. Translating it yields CAWSVDRGPGNTIYF.

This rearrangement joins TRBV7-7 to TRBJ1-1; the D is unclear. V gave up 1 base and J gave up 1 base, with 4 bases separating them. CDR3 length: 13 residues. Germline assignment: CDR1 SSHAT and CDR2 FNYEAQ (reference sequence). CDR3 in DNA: TGTGCCAGCAGCTTAGGGGCGAACACTGAAGCTTTCTTT. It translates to CASSLGANTEAFF.

CDR3 nucleotides: TGTGCCAGTAGTATAGGGCAGGCCTTCTCCTACGAGCAGTACTTC. Amino acids: CASSIGQAFSYEQYF. The V and J genes are TRBV19 and TRBJ2-7; no clear D gene. The CDR3 loop spans 15 amino acids. V lost 1 base, J lost 0 bases, and 10 bases lay in between. CDR1 is LNHDA and CDR2 is SQIVND in the germline V gene (reference sequence).